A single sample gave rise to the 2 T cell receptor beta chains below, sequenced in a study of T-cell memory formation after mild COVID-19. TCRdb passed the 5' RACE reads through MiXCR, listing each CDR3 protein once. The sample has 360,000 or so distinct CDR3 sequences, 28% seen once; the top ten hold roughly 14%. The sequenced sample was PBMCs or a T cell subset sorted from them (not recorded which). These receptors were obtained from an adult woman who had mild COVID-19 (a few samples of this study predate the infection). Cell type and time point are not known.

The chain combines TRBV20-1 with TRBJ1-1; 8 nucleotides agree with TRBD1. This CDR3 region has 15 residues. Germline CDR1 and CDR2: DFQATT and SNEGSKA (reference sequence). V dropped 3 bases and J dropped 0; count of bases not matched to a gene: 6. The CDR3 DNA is TGCAGTGCTAGCCGGGACAGGTCCTTGAACACTGAAGCTTTCTTT. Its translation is CSASRDRSLNTEAFF.

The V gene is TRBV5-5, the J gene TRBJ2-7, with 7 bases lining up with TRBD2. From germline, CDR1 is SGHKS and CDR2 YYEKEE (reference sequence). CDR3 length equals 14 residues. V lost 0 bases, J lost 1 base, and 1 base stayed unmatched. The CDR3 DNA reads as TGTGCCAGCAGCTTGGGGGACTATTCCTACGAGCAGTACTTC. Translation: CASSLGDYSYEQYF.